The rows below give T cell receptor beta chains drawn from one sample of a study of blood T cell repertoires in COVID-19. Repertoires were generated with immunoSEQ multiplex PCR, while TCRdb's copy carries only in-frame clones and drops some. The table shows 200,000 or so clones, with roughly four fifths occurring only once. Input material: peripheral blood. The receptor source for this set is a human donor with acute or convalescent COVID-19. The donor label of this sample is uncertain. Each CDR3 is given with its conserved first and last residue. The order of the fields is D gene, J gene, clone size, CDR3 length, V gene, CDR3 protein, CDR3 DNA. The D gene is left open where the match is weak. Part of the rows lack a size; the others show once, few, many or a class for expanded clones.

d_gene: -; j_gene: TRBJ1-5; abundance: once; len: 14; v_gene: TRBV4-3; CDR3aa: CASSQEVGRQPQHF; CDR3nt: TGCGCCAGCAGCCAAGAGGTGGGGCGCCAGCCCCAGCATTTT
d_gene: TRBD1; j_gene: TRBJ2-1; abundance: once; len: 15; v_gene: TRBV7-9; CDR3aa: CASSRDRGSRNEQFF; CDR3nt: TGTGCCAGCAGCCGAGACAGGGGGTCGAGAAATGAGCAGTTCTTC
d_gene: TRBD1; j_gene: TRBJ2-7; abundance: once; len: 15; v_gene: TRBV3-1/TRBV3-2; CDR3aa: CASSHRTGWGDEQYF; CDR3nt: TGTGCCAGCAGCCATCGGACAGGGTGGGGGGACGAGCAGTACTTC
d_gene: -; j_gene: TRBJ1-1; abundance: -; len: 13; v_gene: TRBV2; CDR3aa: CASSLSENTEAFF; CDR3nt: TGTGCCAGCAGCCTCAGTGAAAACACTGAAGCTTTCTTT
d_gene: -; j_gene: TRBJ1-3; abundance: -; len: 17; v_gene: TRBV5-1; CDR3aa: CASSLGGPQSPGNTIYF; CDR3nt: TGCGCCAGCAGCTTGGGGGGGCCCCAGAGCCCTGGAAACACCATATATTTT
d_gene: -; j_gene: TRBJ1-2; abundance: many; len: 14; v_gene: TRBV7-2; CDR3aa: CASSLGDTLYGYTF; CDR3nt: TGTGCCAGCAGCTTAGGGGACACCCTCTATGGCTACACCTTC
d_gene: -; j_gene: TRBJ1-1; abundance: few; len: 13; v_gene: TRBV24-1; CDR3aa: CATSDPRQAEAFF; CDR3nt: TGTGCCACCAGTGACCCCCGACAGGCTGAAGCTTTCTTT
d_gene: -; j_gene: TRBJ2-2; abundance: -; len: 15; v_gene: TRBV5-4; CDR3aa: CASSFDSQHTGELFF; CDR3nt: TGTGCCAGCAGCTTCGACAGCCAACACACCGGGGAGCTGTTTTTT
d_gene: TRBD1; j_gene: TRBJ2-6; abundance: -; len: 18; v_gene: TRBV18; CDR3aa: CASSRDSLRGSGANVLTF; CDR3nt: TGTGCCAGCTCCCGGGACAGTCTAAGAGGCTCTGGGGCCAACGTCCTGACTTTC
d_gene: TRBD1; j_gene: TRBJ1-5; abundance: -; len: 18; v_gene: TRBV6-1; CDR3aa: CASSERDRSLMRNQPQHF; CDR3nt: TGTGCCAGCAGTGAAAGGGACAGGAGCTTGATGAGAAACCAGCCCCAGCATTTT
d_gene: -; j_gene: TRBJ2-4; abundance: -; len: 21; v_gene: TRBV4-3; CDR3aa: CASSQESGYSDSTLAKNIQYF; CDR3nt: TGCGCCAGCAGCCAAGAATCTGGGTATAGCGATAGTACCCTAGCCAAAAACATTCAGTACTTC
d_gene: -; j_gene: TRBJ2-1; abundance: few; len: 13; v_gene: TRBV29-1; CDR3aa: CSVGGRQRNEQFF; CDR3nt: TGCAGCGTTGGCGGGCGGCAGCGCAATGAGCAGTTCTTC
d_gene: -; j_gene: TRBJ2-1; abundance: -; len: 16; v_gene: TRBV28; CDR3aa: CASTGSRESRYNEQFF; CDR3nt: TGTGCCAGCACGGGTAGCCGGGAGAGCCGATACAATGAGCAGTTCTTC
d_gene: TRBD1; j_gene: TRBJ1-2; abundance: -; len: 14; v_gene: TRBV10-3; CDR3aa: CAISGVTGNYGYTF; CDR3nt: TGTGCCATCAGTGGGGTGACAGGGAACTATGGCTACACCTTC
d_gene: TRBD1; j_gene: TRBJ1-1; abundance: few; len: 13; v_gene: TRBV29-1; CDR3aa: CSVSDRGGTEAFF; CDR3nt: TGCAGCGTGTCGGACAGGGGAGGCACTGAAGCTTTCTTT
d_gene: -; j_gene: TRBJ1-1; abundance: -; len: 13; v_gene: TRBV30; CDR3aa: CAWRKQANTEAFF; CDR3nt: TGTGCCTGGAGGAAACAGGCTAACACTGAAGCTTTCTTT
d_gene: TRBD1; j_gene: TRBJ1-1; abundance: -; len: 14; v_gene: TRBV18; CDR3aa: CASSQGQGGTEAFF; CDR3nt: TGTGCCAGCTCGCAAGGACAGGGGGGCACTGAAGCTTTCTTT
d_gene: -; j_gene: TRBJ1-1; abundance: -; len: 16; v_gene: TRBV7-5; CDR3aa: CVRSFRQGSGGTEAFF; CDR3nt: TGTGTCAGAAGCTTCCGCCAGGGGAGTGGGGGCACTGAAGCTTTCTTT
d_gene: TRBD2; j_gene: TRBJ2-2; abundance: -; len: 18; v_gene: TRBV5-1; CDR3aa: CASSRGTSGTPNTGELFF; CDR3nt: TGCGCCAGCAGCCGTGGGACTAGCGGAACCCCGAACACCGGGGAGCTGTTTTTT
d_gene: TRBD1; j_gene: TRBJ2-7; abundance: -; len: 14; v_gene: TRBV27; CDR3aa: CASSLSRGPYEQYF; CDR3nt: TGTGCCAGCAGTTTATCGAGGGGGCCCTACGAGCAGTACTTC
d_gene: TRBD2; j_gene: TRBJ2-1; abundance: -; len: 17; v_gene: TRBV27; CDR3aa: CASSSGLAGGPLNEQFF; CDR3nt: TGTGCCAGCAGTTCGGGACTAGCGGGAGGGCCGTTGAATGAGCAGTTCTTC
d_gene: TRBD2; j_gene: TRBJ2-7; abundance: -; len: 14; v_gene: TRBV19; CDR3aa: CASSPSGSYYEQYF; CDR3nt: TGTGCCAGTAGTCCTAGCGGGAGTTACTACGAGCAGTACTTC
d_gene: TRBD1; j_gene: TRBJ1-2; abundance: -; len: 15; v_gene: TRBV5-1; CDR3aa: CASSTDGRGSYGYTF; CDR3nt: TGCGCCAGCAGCACCGACGGCAGGGGGAGCTATGGCTACACCTTC
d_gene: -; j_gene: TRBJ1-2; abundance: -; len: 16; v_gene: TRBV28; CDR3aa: CASSLYGRAGVNGYTF; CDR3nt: TGTGCCAGCAGTTTATATGGGAGGGCAGGGGTGAATGGCTACACCTTC
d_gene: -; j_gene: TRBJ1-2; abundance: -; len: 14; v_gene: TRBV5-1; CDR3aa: CASSLREANYGYTF; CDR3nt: TGCGCCAGCAGCTTGAGAGAAGCTAACTATGGCTACACCTTC
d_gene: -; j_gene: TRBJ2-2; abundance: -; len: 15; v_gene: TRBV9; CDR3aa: CASSAISANTGELFF; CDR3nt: TGTGCCAGCAGCGCAATCAGTGCGAACACCGGGGAGCTGTTTTTT
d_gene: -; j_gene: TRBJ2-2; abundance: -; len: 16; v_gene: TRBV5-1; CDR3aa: CASSDNGAILTGELFF; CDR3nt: TGCGCCAGCAGCGACAATGGGGCCATACTGACCGGGGAGCTGTTTTTT
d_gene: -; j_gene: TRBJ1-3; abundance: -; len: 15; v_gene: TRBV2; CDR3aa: CASALGGNSGNTIYF; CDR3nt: TGTGCCAGCGCGTTGGGGGGTAACTCTGGAAACACCATATATTTT
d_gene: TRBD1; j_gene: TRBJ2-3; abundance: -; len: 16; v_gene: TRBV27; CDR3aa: CASSLSGRGRADTQYF; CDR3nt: TGTGCCAGCAGTTTATCGGGTAGGGGGCGTGCAGATACGCAGTATTTT
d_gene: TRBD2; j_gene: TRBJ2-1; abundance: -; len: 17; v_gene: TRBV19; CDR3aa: CASSARERGLANNEQFF; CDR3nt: TGTGCCAGTAGTGCAAGGGAGCGGGGGCTAGCCAACAATGAGCAGTTCTTC
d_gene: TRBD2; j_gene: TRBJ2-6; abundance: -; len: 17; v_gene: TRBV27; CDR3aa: CASSLWGGASGANVLTF; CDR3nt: TGTGCCAGCAGTTTATGGGGGGGAGCTAGTGGGGCCAACGTCCTGACTTTC
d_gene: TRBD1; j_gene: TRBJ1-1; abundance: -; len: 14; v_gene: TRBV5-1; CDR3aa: CASSFDRGATEAFF; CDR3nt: TGCGCCAGCAGCTTTGACAGGGGGGCCACTGAAGCTTTCTTT
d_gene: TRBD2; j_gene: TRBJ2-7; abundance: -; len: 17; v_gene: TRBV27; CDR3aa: CASSLGTSGSGGYEQYF; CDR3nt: TGTGCCAGCAGTTTGGGGACTAGCGGGAGCGGGGGCTACGAGCAGTACTTC
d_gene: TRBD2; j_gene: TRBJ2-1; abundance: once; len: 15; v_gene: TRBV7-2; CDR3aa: CASSLQAGAHNEQFF; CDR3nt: TGTGCCAGCAGCTTACAAGCGGGAGCCCACAATGAGCAGTTCTTC
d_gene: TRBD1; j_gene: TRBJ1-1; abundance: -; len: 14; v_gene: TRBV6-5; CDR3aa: CASSRDSPNTEAFF; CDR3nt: TGTGCCAGCAGCCGGGACAGCCCAAACACTGAAGCTTTCTTT
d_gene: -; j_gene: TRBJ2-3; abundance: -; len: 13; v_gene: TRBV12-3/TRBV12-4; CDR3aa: CASRLTSTDTQYF; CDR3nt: TGTGCCAGCAGACTGACTAGCACAGATACGCAGTATTTT
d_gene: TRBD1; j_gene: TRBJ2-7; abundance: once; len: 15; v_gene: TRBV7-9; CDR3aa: CASSLGQGIRDEQYF; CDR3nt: TGTGCCAGCAGCTTAGGACAGGGGATACGCGACGAGCAGTACTTC
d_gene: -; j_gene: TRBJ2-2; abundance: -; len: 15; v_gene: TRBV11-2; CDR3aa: CASSLARTVSGELFF; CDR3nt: TGTGCCAGCAGCTTAGCTCGGACAGTGTCCGGGGAGCTGTTTTTT
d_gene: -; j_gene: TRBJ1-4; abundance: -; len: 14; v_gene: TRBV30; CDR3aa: CAGTPGQVDEKLFF; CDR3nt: TGTGCCGGGACCCCAGGGCAAGTAGATGAAAAACTGTTTTTT
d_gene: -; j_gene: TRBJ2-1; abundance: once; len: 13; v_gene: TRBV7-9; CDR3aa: CAAGRVGGNEQFF; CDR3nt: TGTGCCGCGGGGCGGGTGGGAGGCAATGAGCAGTTCTTC
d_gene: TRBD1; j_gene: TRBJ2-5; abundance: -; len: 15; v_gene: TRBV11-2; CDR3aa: CASSNPGTGQETQYF; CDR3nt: TGTGCCAGCAGCAACCCCGGGACAGGCCAAGAGACCCAGTACTTC